The count of the clone carrying this T cell receptor beta chain is one. The CDR3 consists of 15 residues. V was trimmed by 0 bases and J by 5 bases, leaving 11 bases between them. Germline-derived CDR1 and CDR2 are LGHNA and YNFKEQ. The source of the sample is a study of blood T cell repertoires in COVID-19. Study-level background: The analysed material was cDNA or gDNA that came from T cells, B-cell-depleted T cells, or PBMCs.

Seattle patients were enrolled during active infection and followed longitudinally. Study processing details: Amplifying reference gene primers gave estimates of nucleated cell counts. The protocol was immunoSEQ multiplex PCR, while the TCRdb copy is restricted to in-frame clones and leaves out a portion. The DNA gave D and trimming, while V, J and clone size come from that table. The table includes about 130,000 clones, about 76% detected once. The source of this sequence is a woman aged 65 to 85 with COVID-19, enrolled during active disease. The sequencing sample was made of peripheral blood. This rearrangement joins TRBV4-2 to TRBJ1-5; D possibly corresponds to TRBD1 (5 bases). Written as DNA, the CDR3 is TGTGCCAGCAGCCAAGATCCTGGAGGGGATCAGCCCCAGCATTTT. This sequence encodes CASSQDPGGDQPQHF.